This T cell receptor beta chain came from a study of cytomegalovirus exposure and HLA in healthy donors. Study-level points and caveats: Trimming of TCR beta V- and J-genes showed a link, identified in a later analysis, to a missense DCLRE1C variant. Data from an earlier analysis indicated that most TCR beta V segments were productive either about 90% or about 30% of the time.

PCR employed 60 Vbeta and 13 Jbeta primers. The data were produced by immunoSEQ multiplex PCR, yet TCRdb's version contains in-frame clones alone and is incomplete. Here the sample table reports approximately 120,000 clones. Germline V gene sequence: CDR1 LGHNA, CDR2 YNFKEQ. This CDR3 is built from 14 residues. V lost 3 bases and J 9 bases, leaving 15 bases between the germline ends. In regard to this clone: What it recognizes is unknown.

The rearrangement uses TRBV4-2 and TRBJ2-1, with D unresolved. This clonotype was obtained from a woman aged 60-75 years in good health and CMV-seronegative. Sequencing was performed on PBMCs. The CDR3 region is CASSQLVIGGEQFF. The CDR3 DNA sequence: TGTGCCAGCAGCCAGCTAGTTATCGGCGGTGAGCAGTTCTTC.